This entry lists 15 T cell receptor beta chains sequenced from one sample in a study of T cells in Graves' hyperthyroidism and ophthalmopathy. Template material for amplifying TCR beta CDR3 regions consisted of RNA transcripts. In the first-round RT-PCR of the TCR CDR3, the HTBI primer set was used. A single record per CDR3 protein comes from TCRdb applying MiXCR to the multiplex PCR reads. Of over 500,000 distinct CDR3 sequences detected, 46% appear once; the ten largest clones hold about 45%. Sequenced sample: peripheral blood or thyroid tissue (not recorded which). The source of these receptors is an adult woman with Graves' disease, either hyperthyroidism or ophthalmopathy (not recorded which).

The chain is built from TRBV28 and TRBJ1-2, with D unclear. This CDR3 spans 12 amino acids. Germline values: CDR1 MDHEN, CDR2 SYDVKM. V lost 8 bases, J lost 5 bases, and 12 bases lay in between. CDR3 nucleotides: TGTGCCAGCGGTTCGACCCCTTATGGCTACACCTTC. It yields the protein CASGSTPYGYTF.

This clonotype was recorded at least ten times. J is TRBJ2-5 and V is TRBV7-8; 8 bases are shared with TRBD2. The V segment lost 5 bases and the J segment 6 bases; nucleotides outside the gene matches: 11. Germline CDR1 reads SGHVS; CDR2 reads FQNEAQ. This CDR3 is built from 15 residues. Written as DNA, the CDR3 is TGTGCCAGCAGCCCCGGTGCTAGCGGGCTTAAGACCCAGTACTTC. Translating it yields CASSPGASGLKTQYF.

Here the CDR3 DNA reads TGTGCCAGCAGCCAAAGTCCCTCCCATTCCTACAATGAGCAGTTCTTC. This codes for CASSQSPSHSYNEQFF. This chain connects TRBV7-8 to TRBJ2-5; no clear D gene. The end of the DNA fits TRBJ2-1 better, so the J call may be wrong. Looked up from germline, CDR1 is SGHVS and CDR2 is FQNEAQ. CDR3 length: 16 residues.

Written as DNA, the CDR3 is TGTGCCAGCAGTGAAGCGGCAGGGTGGACTGAAGCTTTCTTT. Translating gives CASSEAAGWTEAFF. The chain joins TRBV2 to TRBJ1-1; TRBD1 might be the D (5 bases). This CDR3 spans 14 amino acids. Germline CDR1 and CDR2: SNHLY and FYNNEI. The V end lost 0 bases, the J end lost 5 bases, and 10 bases lay between the germline ends.

The chain joins TRBV7-8 to TRBJ2-5, with 8 bases matching TRBD1. Germline trimming cut 1 base from V and 5 bases from J; bases unmatched to any gene: 12. The length of the CDR3 is 17 residues. Looked up from germline, CDR1 is SGHVS and CDR2 is FQNEAQ. The CDR3 coding sequence is TGTGCCAGCAGCTTAGAGGTTCGGCAGGGGGCCGGGGAGACCCAGTACTTC. Translated, it gives CASSLEVRQGAGETQYF.

The chain joins TRBV24-1 to TRBJ2-3, with D possibly TRBD2 on 5 matching bases. Germline-derived CDR1 and CDR2 are KGHDR and SFDVKD. The CDR3 is made up of 17 amino acids. Trimming cost V 4 bases and J 2 bases, with 18 bases left between them. CDR3 bases: TGTGCCACCAGTGAGTCAGGACTGTCACCATTCACAGATACGCAGTATTTT. Encoded protein: CATSESGLSPFTDTQYF.

The rearrangement joins TRBV10-3 to TRBJ1-5, with 10 bases identical to TRBD1. This CDR3 region has 15 residues. Germline V CDR1 and CDR2: ENHRY, SYGVKD. Germline trimming cut 5 bases from V and 3 bases from J; bases unmatched to any gene: 4. This CDR3 reads CAISPGQGNNQPQHF. The CDR3 bases are TGTGCCATCAGTCCGGGACAGGGGAACAATCAGCCCCAGCATTTT.

The chain is built from TRBV7-9 and TRBJ1-2; TRBD1 matches 7 bases. This CDR3 is 15 amino acids long. Trimming took 3 bases from V and 0 from J; bases not matched to a gene: 4. Germline values: CDR1 SEHNR, CDR2 FQNEAQ (reference sequence). The CDR3 nucleotides read TGTGCCAGCAGCTTCCGACAGGGACCTAACTATGGCTACACCTTC. Protein product: CASSFRQGPNYGYTF.

In its sample, this clonotype was seen once. J is TRBJ2-6 and V is TRBV2; TRBD2 is a possible D gene (6 bases). With 10 bases removed from V and 7 bases from J, the gap between germline ends came to 23 bases. The CDR3 is made up of 16 amino acids. Germline CDR1 is SNHLY and CDR2 is FYNNEI. The chain's CDR3 is CATTADMAGSANVLTF. CDR3 coding DNA: TGTGCCACCACAGCCGACATGGCCGGGAGTGCCAACGTCCTGACTTTC.

This chain joins TRBV19 and TRBJ1-5; 8 nucleotides match TRBD1. Unmatched junction bases numbered 8, after V lost 9 bases and J lost 7 bases. There are 13 residues in the CDR3. CDR1 LNHDA and CDR2 SQIVND come from the germline V gene (reference sequence). CDR3 residues: CASSPDREQPQHF. The CDR3 DNA follows: TGTGCCAGCAGTCCGGACAGGGAGCAGCCCCAGCATTTT.

This clonotype was counted a few times. The chain joins TRBV7-3 to TRBJ2-2; possibly TRBD1 or TRBD2 for D (6 bases each). Germline V lookup: CDR1 SGHTA, CDR2 FQGTGA. V was clipped by 2 bases and J by 5 bases, with 12 bases between them. This CDR3 is 15 amino acids long. CDR3 sequence (DNA): TGTGCCAGCAGCTTAGGGGGGCGAAGGACCGGGGAGCTGTTTTTT. Its protein is CASSLGGRRTGELFF.

The DNA for the CDR3 is TGCAGTGCTAGTCCCGGGACGGGCTGGGAGCAGTACTTC. This gives the protein CSASPGTGWEQYF. This chain connects TRBV20-1 to TRBJ2-7; D is perhaps TRBD1 or TRBD2 (5 bases each). The CDR3 totals 13 residues. CDR1 and CDR2 (germline): DFQATT, SNEGSKA (reference sequence). The V and J ends lost 3 bases and 7 bases respectively, with 16 bases between them.

As regards this clonotype: A much larger clone differs from this one at a single base, so this may be a read error. CDR3 bases: TGTGCCAGCCAGGGGGACAGCAATGAAAAACTGTTTTTT. Its protein is CASQGDSNEKLFF. The chain has TRBV6-5 and TRBJ1-4; 7 bases line up with TRBD1. The ends lost 8 bases at V and 5 bases at J; junction bases unmatched: 5. CDR1 and CDR2 (germline): MNHEY, SVGAGI. The CDR3 totals 13 residues.

The gene calls are TRBV7-2 and TRBJ1-3; D gene unclear. V dropped 7 bases and J dropped 0 bases, with 10 bases sitting between them. Germline CDR1 reads SGHTA; CDR2 reads FQGNSA. The CDR3 runs 14 residues. CDR3 loop: CASTPGFSGNTIYF. In DNA form, the CDR3 reads TGTGCCAGCACTCCGGGCTTCTCTGGAAACACCATATATTTT.

The genes are TRBV29-1 and TRBJ1-1, with unresolved D. Per the germline V gene, CDR1 is SQVTM and CDR2 is ANQGSEA. The V end lost 5 bases, the J end lost 4 bases, and 8 bases lay between the germline ends. The CDR3 spans 11 residues. CDR3 coding DNA: TGCAGCGTTCCGGAGGGCACTGAAGCTTTCTTT. Its translation: CSVPEGTEAFF.